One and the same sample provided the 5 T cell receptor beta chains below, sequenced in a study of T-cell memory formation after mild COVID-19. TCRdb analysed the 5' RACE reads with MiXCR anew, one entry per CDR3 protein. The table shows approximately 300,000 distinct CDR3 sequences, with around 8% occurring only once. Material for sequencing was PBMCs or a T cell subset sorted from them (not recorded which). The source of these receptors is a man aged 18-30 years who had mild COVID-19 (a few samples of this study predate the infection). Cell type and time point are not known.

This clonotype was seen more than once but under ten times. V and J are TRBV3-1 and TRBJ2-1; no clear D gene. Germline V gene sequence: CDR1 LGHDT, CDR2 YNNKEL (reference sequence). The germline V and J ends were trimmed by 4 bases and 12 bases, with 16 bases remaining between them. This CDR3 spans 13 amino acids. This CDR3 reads CASSLGTTARQFF. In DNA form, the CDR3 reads TGTGCCAGCAGCCTGGGAACGACTGCTAGGCAGTTCTTC.

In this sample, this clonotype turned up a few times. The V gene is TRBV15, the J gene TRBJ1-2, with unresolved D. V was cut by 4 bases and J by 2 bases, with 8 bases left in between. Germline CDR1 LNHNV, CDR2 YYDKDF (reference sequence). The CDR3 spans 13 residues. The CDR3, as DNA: TGTGCCACCAGCACCGCCGAGAACTATGGCTACACCTTC. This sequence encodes CATSTAENYGYTF.

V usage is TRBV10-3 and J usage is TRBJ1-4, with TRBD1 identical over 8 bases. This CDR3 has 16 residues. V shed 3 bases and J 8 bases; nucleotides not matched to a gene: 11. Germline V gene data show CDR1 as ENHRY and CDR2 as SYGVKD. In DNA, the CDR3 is TGTGCCATCAGTGACGCCCAGGGGGCGCAGAGAGAAAAACTGTTTTTT. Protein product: CAISDAQGAQREKLFF.

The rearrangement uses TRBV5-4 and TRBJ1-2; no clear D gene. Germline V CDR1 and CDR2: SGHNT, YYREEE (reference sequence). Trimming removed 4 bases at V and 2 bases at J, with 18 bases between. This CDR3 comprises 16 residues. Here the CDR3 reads CASSPHPEMANYGYTF. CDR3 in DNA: TGTGCCAGCAGCCCGCACCCTGAAATGGCCAACTATGGCTACACCTTC.

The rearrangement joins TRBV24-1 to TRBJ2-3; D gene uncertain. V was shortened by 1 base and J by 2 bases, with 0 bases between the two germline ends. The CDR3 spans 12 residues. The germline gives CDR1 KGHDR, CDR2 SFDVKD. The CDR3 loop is CATSDFTDTQYF. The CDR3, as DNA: TGTGCCACCAGTGATTTCACAGATACGCAGTATTTT.